The 29 T cell receptor beta chains reported below all come from one sample, sequenced in a study of blood T cell repertoires in COVID-19. Using immunoSEQ multiplex PCR, the repertoire was profiled, and TCRdb retains in-frame clones only, with some absent. The data contain roughly 140,000 clones, around 82% of them singletons. Sequencing input: peripheral blood. The receptors come from a woman in her fifties or sixties with acute or convalescent COVID-19.

This rearrangement joins TRBV5-1 to TRBJ2-2, with a weak D call TRBD1 (5 bases). V was clipped by 4 bases and J by 0 bases, with 10 bases between them. Germline values: CDR1 SGHRS, CDR2 YFSETQ. The CDR3 contains 15 residues. This chain's CDR3 is CASSTDSANTGELFF. CDR3 nucleotides: TGCGCCAGCAGCACTGACAGTGCGAACACCGGGGAGCTGTTTTTT.

The chain couples TRBV7-9 to TRBJ1-2, with D tentatively TRBD1 (5 bases). The CDR3 is made up of 14 amino acids. CDR1 SEHNR and CDR2 FQNEAQ come from the germline V gene (reference sequence). The ends were cut back, 1 base at V and 6 bases at J, with 12 bases in the middle. CDR3: CASSLEGSGNGYTF. The CDR3 DNA is TGTGCCAGCAGCTTAGAGGGGTCGGGCAATGGCTACACCTTC.

The chain joins TRBV6-5 to TRBJ1-4; D uncertain. V dropped 4 bases and J dropped 7 bases, with 19 bases sitting between them. Germline V gives CDR1 MNHEY, CDR2 SVGAGI. The CDR3 consists of 16 residues. In DNA form, the CDR3 reads TGTGCCAGCAGTTCCGCCCGTTTACGCAGTGCTGAAAAACTGTTTTTT. Amino acid sequence: CASSSARLRSAEKLFF.

This chain connects TRBV7-2 to TRBJ2-5; 8 bases agree with TRBD1. Per germline, CDR1 SGHTA and CDR2 FQGNSA. J gave up 5 bases and V 2 bases, and 4 bases lay outside the gene matches. The CDR3 runs 14 residues. CDR3 in amino acids: CASSLKRQGETQYF. The CDR3 nucleotides read TGTGCCAGCAGCTTAAAAAGACAGGGGGAGACCCAGTACTTC.

The CDR3 DNA sequence: TGTGCCAGCAGCGGCTCCGGGACAGGGATTTACGAGCAGTACTTC. Its translation: CASSGSGTGIYEQYF. V usage is TRBV7-2 and J usage is TRBJ2-7; TRBD1 agrees at 9 bases. After removal of 5 bases from V and 4 bases from J, the junction contained 9 bases not matched to a gene. The CDR3 sequence is 15 residues long. Germline values: CDR1 SGHTA, CDR2 FQGNSA. The whole variable domain, remainder taken from reference TRBV7-2 and TRBJ2-7, is GAGVSQSPSNKVTEKGKDVELRCDPISGHTALYWYRQSLGQGLEFLIYFQGNSAPDKSGLPSDRFSAERTGGSVSTLTIQRTQQEDSAVYLCASSGSGTGIYEQYFGPGTRLTVT.

The rearrangement joins TRBV11-2 to TRBJ1-4; D possibly corresponds to TRBD1 (6 bases). Trimming removed 1 base from V and 8 bases from J, with 20 bases in between. The CDR3 loop spans 17 amino acids. Per the germline V gene, CDR1 is SGHAT and CDR2 is FQNNGV. In nucleotides, the CDR3 is TGTGCCAGCAGCTTAGGAGCGGGGGCGGTTGAAGGGGAAAAACTGTTTTTT. Amino acid sequence: CASSLGAGAVEGEKLFF.

V usage is TRBV7-2 and J usage is TRBJ1-5; maybe TRBD1 (5 bases). The length of the CDR3 is 15 residues. V gave up 1 base and J gave up 1 base, with 8 bases separating them. Germline V CDR1 and CDR2: SGHTA, FQGNSA. This chain's CDR3 is CASSLVQASNQPQHF. The DNA of the CDR3 is TGTGCCAGCAGCTTAGTACAGGCGAGCAATCAGCCCCAGCATTTT.

The table lists this clone with a few counts. The chain joins TRBV2 to TRBJ2-3; D not certain. V lost 1 base and J lost 3, with 8 bases in between. Germline CDR1 is SNHLY and CDR2 is FYNNEI. The CDR3 loop spans 14 amino acids. CDR3 protein: CASSEESRTDTQYF. The CDR3 region has the DNA TGTGCCAGCAGTGAAGAGTCCAGAACAGATACGCAGTATTTT.

This clone appeared a few times. This chain connects TRBV10-1 to TRBJ2-1, with a tentative D call TRBD2 (6 bases). Germline CDR1 and CDR2: WNHNN and SYGVQD (reference sequence). Trimming pared 10 bases from V and 2 bases from J, leaving 12 bases between. The CDR3 is 13 amino acids. CDR3 in DNA: TGCGCCAACCCGGGACTGGCCTACAATGAGCAGTTCTTC. This sequence encodes CANPGLAYNEQFF.

The chain links TRBV7-3 to TRBJ1-1, with D maybe TRBD1 (5 bases). The CDR3 runs 14 residues. Germline V gene sequence: CDR1 SGHTA, CDR2 FQGTGA. V lost 2 bases, J lost 2 bases, and 9 bases lay in between. In DNA form, the CDR3 reads TGTGCCAGCAGCTTAGCGACAGCTAACACTGAAGCTTTCTTT. Translated: CASSLATANTEAFF.

The chain recombines TRBV7-2 with TRBJ2-1; perhaps TRBD2 as D (5 bases). V lost 3 bases and J lost 5, with 17 bases in between. This CDR3 is built from 16 residues. CDR1 and CDR2 from the germline V gene are SGHTA and FQGNSA. CDR3 bases: TGTGCCAGCAGCTTGAGAGCGGAGGAGATCAACAATGAGCAGTTCTTC. It encodes CASSLRAEEINNEQFF.

The chain uses TRBV5-1 and TRBJ2-1; D gene uncertain. Per the germline V gene, CDR1 is SGHRS and CDR2 is YFSETQ. Trimming shortened V by 0 bases and J by 4 bases, and 8 bases separated the two germline ends. The CDR3 length is 14 residues. CDR3 amino acids: CASSLAEVYNEQFF. The CDR3 nucleotides are TGCGCCAGCAGCTTGGCCGAGGTGTACAATGAGCAGTTCTTC.

The J gene is TRBJ1-4, the V gene TRBV3-1 (or the pseudogene TRBV3-2); 11 nucleotides agree with TRBD1. CDR3 length: 15 residues. V trimming: 3 bases; J trimming: 7 bases; junction bases outside the gene matches: 4. Germline loops: CDR1 LGHDT, CDR2 YNNKEL (reference sequence). The CDR3 sequence is CASSQRTGGGEKLFF. The CDR3 DNA follows: TGTGCCAGCAGCCAGAGGACAGGGGGCGGTGAAAAACTGTTTTTT.

The chain uses TRBV4-1 and TRBJ1-5; 9 bases agree with TRBD1. This CDR3 comprises 16 residues. With 0 bases clipped from V and 6 bases from J, the junction kept 6 bases outside the gene matches. Per the germline V gene, CDR1 is MGHRA and CDR2 is YSYEKL. The CDR3 coding sequence is TGCGCCAGCAGCCAAGAAGGACAGGGGATTCGTCAGCCCCAGCATTTT. Protein sequence: CASSQEGQGIRQPQHF.

This clone showed up just a few times. The V call is TRBV10-3, the J call TRBJ1-1; D unclear. V was trimmed by 3 bases and J by 8 bases, leaving 4 bases between them. Germline CDR1 is ENHRY and CDR2 is SYGVKD. CDR3 length: 10 amino acids. The CDR3 region is CAISESEAFF. The CDR3 DNA follows: TGTGCCATCAGTGAATCAGAAGCTTTCTTT.

The V call is TRBV24-1, the J call TRBJ2-5, with TRBD2 as a possible D gene (6 bases). From germline, CDR1 is KGHDR and CDR2 SFDVKD. The CDR3 loop spans 13 amino acids. Trimming shortened V by 6 bases and J by 2 bases, and 9 bases separated the two germline ends. For the CDR3, the DNA is TGTGCCACCAGTCTGGGGGGACAAGAGACCCAGTACTTC. This translates into CATSLGGQETQYF.

J is TRBJ2-7 and V is TRBV7-2; D may be TRBD2 (5 bases). Germline loops: CDR1 SGHTA, CDR2 FQGNSA. There are 14 residues in the CDR3. Trimming pared 2 bases from V and 0 bases from J, leaving 8 bases between. DNA for the CDR3: TGTGCCAGCAGCTTAACTAGAACCTCCTACGAGCAGTACTTC. This translates into CASSLTRTSYEQYF.

V gene TRBV27 combines with J gene TRBJ1-2, with D unclear. The CDR3 extends over 14 amino acids. The V end was cut by 5 bases, the J end by 4 bases, with 14 bases between. Looked up from germline, CDR1 is MNHEY and CDR2 is SMNVEV (reference sequence). The chain's CDR3 is CASSPRAGGYGYTF. DNA for the CDR3: TGTGCCAGCAGTCCCCGGGCAGGAGGCTATGGCTACACCTTC.

This clone has more than one count but fewer than ten. The J gene is TRBJ1-2, the V gene TRBV6-5, with D maybe TRBD1 (6 bases). Germline values: CDR1 MNHEY, CDR2 SVGAGI. Trimming shortened V by 6 bases and J by 7 bases, and 15 bases separated the two germline ends. The CDR3 contains 13 residues. As DNA, the CDR3 is TGTGCCAGCAGCAAAAGGGGGGGAGGTGGCTACACCTTC. It codes for CASSKRGGGGYTF.

This chain joins TRBV7-8 and TRBJ2-1, with 9 bases identical to TRBD2. The CDR3 is made up of 15 amino acids. The V gene end was trimmed by 5 bases and the J gene end by 7 bases; junction bases not matched to a gene: 9. Per germline, CDR1 SGHVS and CDR2 FQNEAQ. The CDR3 protein is CASSLGGLAANEQFF. Written as DNA, the CDR3 is TGTGCCAGCAGCCTAGGGGGACTAGCCGCGAATGAGCAGTTCTTC.

V and J are TRBV7-9 and TRBJ2-1; 11 bases line up with TRBD1. Germline CDR1 and CDR2: SEHNR and FQNEAQ (reference sequence). The length of the CDR3 is 14 residues. J gave up 6 bases and V 5 bases, and 3 bases lay outside the gene matches. The CDR3 DNA reads TGTGCCAGCAGCCGGGACAGGGGGGTCAATGAGCAGTTCTTC. It specifies CASSRDRGVNEQFF.

The rearrangement uses TRBV6-2 or TRBV6-3 and TRBJ2-1; TRBD2 matches at 12 bases. V was pared by 5 bases and J by 8 bases, with 7 bases of the junction left unmatched. Looked up from germline, CDR1 is MNHEY and CDR2 is SVGEGT. This CDR3 is built from 15 residues. In DNA form, the CDR3 reads TGTGCCAGCAGTGACCGGACTAGCGGGGCCGATGAGCAGTTCTTC. This gives the protein CASSDRTSGADEQFF.

This clone was observed a few times. The J gene is TRBJ2-2, the V gene TRBV6-2 or TRBV6-3; D is uncertain. CDR3 length: 13 residues. The germline gives CDR1 MNHEY, CDR2 SVGEGT. V was cut by 6 bases and J by 4 bases, with 9 bases left in between. The CDR3 DNA is TGTGCCAGCAGCCGCTCGGTCACCGGGGAGCTGTTTTTT. Its translation is CASSRSVTGELFF.

CDR3 coding DNA: TGTGCCAGCACCACGACAGCCCAAGAGACCCAGTACTTC. This codes for CASTTTAQETQYF. The chain recombines TRBV7-2 with TRBJ2-5; a possible D gene is TRBD1 (5 bases). Germline V gene lookup returns CDR1 SGHTA and CDR2 FQGNSA. CDR3 size: 13 residues. Trimming removed 7 bases at V and 1 base at J, with 10 bases between.

The J gene is TRBJ1-6, the V gene TRBV28; 7 bases agree with TRBD1. CDR1 is MDHEN, CDR2 SYDVKM, per germline. Losses at the gene ends were 6 bases for V and 10 bases for J; bases not matched to a gene: 9. The CDR3 is made up of 14 amino acids. CDR3 region: CASRTGTAHSPLHF. DNA for the CDR3: TGTGCCAGCAGGACCGGGACAGCTCACTCACCCCTCCACTTT.

The chain employs TRBV12-5 and TRBJ1-6; 12 positions agree with TRBD1. The germline V gene has CDR1 LGHNT and CDR2 FRNRAP. J was trimmed by 10 bases and V by 0 bases; bases with no gene match: 4. The length of the CDR3 is 16 residues. CDR3 region: CASGLVRGTGGSPLHF. The CDR3 region has the DNA TGTGCTAGTGGTTTGGTAAGAGGGACAGGGGGCTCACCCCTCCACTTT.

V is TRBV3-1 (or the pseudogene TRBV3-2) and J is TRBJ1-6, with D maybe TRBD1 (6 bases). Trimming left V 6 bases short and J 3 bases short, with 9 bases between. Germline CDR1 and CDR2: LGHDT and YNNKEL (reference sequence). CDR3 length: 14 residues. The CDR3 loop is CASSRDNYNSPLHF. In DNA, the CDR3 is TGTGCCAGCAGTCGGGACAACTATAATTCACCCCTCCACTTT.

The chain combines TRBV2 with TRBJ1-2; TRBD1 matches 8 bases. Germline V gives CDR1 SNHLY, CDR2 FYNNEI. The trim removed 6 bases at V and 5 bases at J, leaving 14 bases unmatched. CDR3 length: 16 amino acids. The chain's CDR3 is CASRPKDRELGYGYTF. The CDR3 nucleotides read TGTGCCAGCAGGCCCAAGGACAGGGAACTAGGGTATGGCTACACCTTC.

The V gene is TRBV7-2, the J gene TRBJ2-5; the D is unclear. The CDR3 totals 13 residues. Germline values: CDR1 SGHTA, CDR2 FQGNSA. V dropped 3 bases and J dropped 5 bases, with 10 bases sitting between them. The CDR3 bases are TGTGCCAGCAGCTTTTCCGACGGGGAGACCCAGTACTTC. It codes for CASSFSDGETQYF.